Listed below are T cell receptor beta chains from one sample, sequenced in a study of blood T cell repertoires in COVID-19. The repertoire was sequenced with immunoSEQ multiplex PCR; TCRdb's copy has only in-frame clones and lacks some. The sample includes about 280,000 clones, 85% seen only once; the top ten take approximately 5%. Sample: peripheral blood. The receptors here all came from a man in his forties or fifties with active or convalescent COVID-19. CDR3s include the opening cysteine and the closing phenylalanine or tryptophan. D genes are given only for firm matches. Some rows have no size entry. The others give once, few or many, or a class for an expanded clone.

d_call j_call clone_size v_call cdr3_aa cdr3_nt
TRBD2 TRBJ2-1 - TRBV7-9 CASSPLAGGPNNEQFF TGTGCCAGCAGCCCGTTAGCGGGAGGGCCAAACAATGAGCAGTTCTTC
TRBD1 TRBJ2-5 - TRBV5-4 CASSRNRGKETQYF TGTGCCAGCAGCAGGAACAGGGGAAAAGAGACCCAGTACTTC
- TRBJ2-5 - TRBV5-1 CASSLEGGKETQYF TGCGCCAGCAGCTTGGAGGGAGGTAAAGAGACCCAGTACTTC
- TRBJ1-1 - TRBV7-3 CASSPDTNTEAFF TGTGCCAGCAGCCCCGACACGAACACTGAAGCTTTCTTT
- TRBJ1-1 - TRBV12-3/TRBV12-4 CASRGGTEAFF TGTGCCAGCAGAGGGGGCACTGAAGCTTTCTTT
- TRBJ1-2 - TRBV10-1 CASSQPRPRQRANYGYTF TGCGCCAGCAGCCAACCCCGACCTCGACAGAGAGCTAACTATGGCTACACCTTC
- TRBJ2-4 once TRBV15 CATSARRDSGNIQYF TGTGCCACCAGCGCCCGACGGGACTCTGGAAACATTCAGTACTTC
TRBD2 TRBJ2-1 - TRBV27 CASSLTGLAGSYNEQFF TGTGCCAGCAGTTTAACCGGGCTAGCGGGCTCCTACAATGAGCAGTTCTTC
- TRBJ1-2 - TRBV30 CAWSVRDKAASGYTF TGTGCCTGGAGTGTAAGGGACAAAGCAGCAAGTGGCTACACCTTC
TRBD1 TRBJ2-2 - TRBV24-1 CATSEPGTGDTGELFF TGTGCCACCAGTGAACCCGGGACAGGGGACACCGGGGAGCTGTTTTTT
TRBD1 TRBJ1-1 - TRBV5-1 CASSLTGTDSTEAFF TGCGCCAGCAGCTTAACCGGGACAGATTCTACTGAAGCTTTCTTT
TRBD1 TRBJ2-5 - TRBV12-5 CASGLGQGEETQYF TGTGCTAGTGGTTTGGGACAGGGGGAAGAGACCCAGTACTTC
- TRBJ1-2 - TRBV7-2 CASSSLPTGTYGYTF TGTGCCAGCAGCTCCCTCCCGACAGGAACCTATGGCTACACCTTC
TRBD2 TRBJ2-3 - TRBV4-2 CASSPSGAGASTDTQYF TGTGCCAGCAGCCCCTCCGGGGCGGGAGCCAGCACAGATACGCAGTATTTT
- TRBJ1-2 once TRBV5-1 CASSPEGEEGYTF TGCGCCAGCAGCCCGGAAGGGGAGGAAGGCTACACCTTC
TRBD1 TRBJ1-5 few TRBV19 CASTRVNRGGNQPQHF TGTGCCAGTACAAGAGTAAACAGGGGTGGCAATCAGCCCCAGCATTTT
- TRBJ2-5 - TRBV5-4 CASSLRDTTETQYF TGTGCCAGCAGCTTAAGGGACACAACAGAGACCCAGTACTTC
TRBD2 TRBJ2-1 - TRBV2 CASSEPINGLAWNEQFF TGTGCCAGCAGTGAACCGATAAACGGACTAGCCTGGAATGAGCAGTTCTTC
- TRBJ1-2 - TRBV12-3/TRBV12-4 CASSLARYGYTF TGTGCCAGCAGTTTGGCGAGGTATGGCTACACCTTC
TRBD2 TRBJ2-7 - TRBV10-3 CATTSGVTSSYEQYF TGTGCCACGACTAGCGGGGTCACGAGCTCCTACGAGCAGTACTTC